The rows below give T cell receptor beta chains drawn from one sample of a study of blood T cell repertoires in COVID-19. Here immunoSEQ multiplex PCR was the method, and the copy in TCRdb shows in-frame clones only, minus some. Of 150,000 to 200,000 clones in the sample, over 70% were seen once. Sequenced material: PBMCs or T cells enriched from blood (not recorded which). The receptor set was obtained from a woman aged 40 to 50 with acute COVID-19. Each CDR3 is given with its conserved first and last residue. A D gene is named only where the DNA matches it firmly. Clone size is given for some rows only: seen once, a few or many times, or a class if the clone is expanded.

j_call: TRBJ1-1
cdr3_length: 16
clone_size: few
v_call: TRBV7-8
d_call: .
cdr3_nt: TGTGCCAGCAGCTCATCGGTCTCCTTACTTAACACTGAAGCTTTCTTT
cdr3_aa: CASSSSVSLLNTEAFF

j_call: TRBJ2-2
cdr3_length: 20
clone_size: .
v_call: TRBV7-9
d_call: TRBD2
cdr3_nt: TGTGCCAGCACCCAAACCCACCCGGGACTAGCGGGAGGTTACACCGGGGAGCTGTTTTTT
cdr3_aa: CASTQTHPGLAGGYTGELFF

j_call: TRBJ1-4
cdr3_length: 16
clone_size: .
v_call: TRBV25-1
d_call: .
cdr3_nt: TGTGCCAGCAGAATGGGCAGGGGTTATTTTGATGAAAAACTGTTTTTT
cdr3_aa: CASRMGRGYFDEKLFF

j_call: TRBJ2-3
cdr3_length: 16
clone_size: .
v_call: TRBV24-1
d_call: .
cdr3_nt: TGTGCCACCAGTGATTTGAACAGGGCCGACACAGATACGCAGTATTTT
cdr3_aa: CATSDLNRADTDTQYF

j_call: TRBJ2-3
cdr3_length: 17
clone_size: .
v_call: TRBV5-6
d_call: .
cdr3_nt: TGTGCCAGCAGTTACTCACGCCGGGACACACTCACAGATACGCAGTATTTT
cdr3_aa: CASSYSRRDTLTDTQYF

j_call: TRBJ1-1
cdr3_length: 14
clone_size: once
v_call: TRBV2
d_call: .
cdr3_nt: TGTGCCAGACAACGGGAAGGAGGGTTCCCTGAAGCTTTCTTT
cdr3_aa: CARQREGGFPEAFF

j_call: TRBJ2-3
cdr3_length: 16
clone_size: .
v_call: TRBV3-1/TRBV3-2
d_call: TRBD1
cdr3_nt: TGTGCCAGCAGCCAACAGACAGGGGGTAGAACAGATACGCAGTATTTT
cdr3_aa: CASSQQTGGRTDTQYF

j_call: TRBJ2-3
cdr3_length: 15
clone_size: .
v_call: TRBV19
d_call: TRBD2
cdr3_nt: TGTGCCAGTAGTATAGATCGACTAGCGTCAGATACGCAGTATTTT
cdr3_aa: CASSIDRLASDTQYF

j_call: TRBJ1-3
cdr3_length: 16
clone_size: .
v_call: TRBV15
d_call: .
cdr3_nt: TGTGCCACCAGCTCCCGGGACACAAGCTCTGGAAACACCATATATTTT
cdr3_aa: CATSSRDTSSGNTIYF

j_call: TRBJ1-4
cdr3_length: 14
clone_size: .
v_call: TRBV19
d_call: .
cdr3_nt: TGTGCCAGTAGTGAAAGGGGTTGGAATGAAAAACTGTTTTTT
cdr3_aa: CASSERGWNEKLFF

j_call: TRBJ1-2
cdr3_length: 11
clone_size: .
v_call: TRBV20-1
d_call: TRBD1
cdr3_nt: TGCAGTGCGGCAGGGGGCCTTGGCTACACCTTC
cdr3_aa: CSAAGGLGYTF

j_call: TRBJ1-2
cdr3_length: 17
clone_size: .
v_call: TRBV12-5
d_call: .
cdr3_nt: TGTGCTAGTGGTTTTGGGGCAGGGGTTCGGGTAGGCTATGGCTACACCTTC
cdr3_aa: CASGFGAGVRVGYGYTF

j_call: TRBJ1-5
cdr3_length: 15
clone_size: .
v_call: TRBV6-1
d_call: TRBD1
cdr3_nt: TGTGCCAGCAGTGAAGACGAGACAGGGAGTCAGCCCCAGCATTTT
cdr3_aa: CASSEDETGSQPQHF

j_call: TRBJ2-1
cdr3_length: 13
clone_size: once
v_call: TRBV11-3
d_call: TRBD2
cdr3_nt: TGTGCCAGCAGCCGTTCCCCGGCGGGAGACCAGTTCTTC
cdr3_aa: CASSRSPAGDQFF

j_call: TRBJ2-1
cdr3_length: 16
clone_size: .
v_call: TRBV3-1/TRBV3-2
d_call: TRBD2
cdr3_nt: TGTGCCAGCAGCCTAGCGGGAGTCAATCCCCACAATGAGCAGTTCTTC
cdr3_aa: CASSLAGVNPHNEQFF

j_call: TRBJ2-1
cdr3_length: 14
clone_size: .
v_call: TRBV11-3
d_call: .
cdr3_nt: TGTGCCAGCAGCTCCGGGAGAGGATACAATGAGCAGTTCTTC
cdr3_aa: CASSSGRGYNEQFF

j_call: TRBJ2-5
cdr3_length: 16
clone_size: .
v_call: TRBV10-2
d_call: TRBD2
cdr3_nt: TGCGCCAGCAGCGGACTAGCGGGAGGGCGGCAAGAGACCCAGTACTTC
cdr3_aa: CASSGLAGGRQETQYF

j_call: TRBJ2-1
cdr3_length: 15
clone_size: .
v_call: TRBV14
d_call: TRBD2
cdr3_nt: TGTGCCAGCAGCCCCCGCCTAGCGGGGTACAATGAGCAGTTCTTC
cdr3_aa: CASSPRLAGYNEQFF

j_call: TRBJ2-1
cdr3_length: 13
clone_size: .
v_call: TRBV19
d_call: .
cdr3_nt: TGTGCCAGTAGCGGGGGGCTATACAATGAGCAGTTCTTC
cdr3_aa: CASSGGLYNEQFF

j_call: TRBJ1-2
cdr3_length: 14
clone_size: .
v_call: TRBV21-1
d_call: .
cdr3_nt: TGTGCCAGCAGCAAAGTCGGGGGATCCTATGGCTACACCTTC
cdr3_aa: CASSKVGGSYGYTF

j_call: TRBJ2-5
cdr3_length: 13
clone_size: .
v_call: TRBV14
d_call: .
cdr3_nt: TGTGCCAGCAGCCAACAGGAGGAGTTGATCCAGTACTTC
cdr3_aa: CASSQQEELIQYF

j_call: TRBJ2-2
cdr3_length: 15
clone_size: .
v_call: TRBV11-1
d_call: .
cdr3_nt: TGTGCCAGCAGCTGGGGGACGGGGGACACCGGGGAGCTGTTTTTT
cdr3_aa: CASSWGTGDTGELFF

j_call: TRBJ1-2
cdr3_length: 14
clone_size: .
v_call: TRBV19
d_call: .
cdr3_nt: TGTGCCAGTACCGACGGGGGGTCCCTTTATGGCTACACCTTC
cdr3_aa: CASTDGGSLYGYTF

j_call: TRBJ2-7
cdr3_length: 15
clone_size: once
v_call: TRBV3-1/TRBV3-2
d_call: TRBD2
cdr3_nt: TGTGCCAGCAGCCAGGGGACTAGCGGGAGAGGTGAGCAGTACTTC
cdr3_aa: CASSQGTSGRGEQYF

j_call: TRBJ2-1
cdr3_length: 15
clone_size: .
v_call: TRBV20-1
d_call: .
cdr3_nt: TGCAGTGCTAGTGGGGGCAGCGGGATCTACAATGAGCAGTTCTTC
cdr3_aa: CSASGGSGIYNEQFF

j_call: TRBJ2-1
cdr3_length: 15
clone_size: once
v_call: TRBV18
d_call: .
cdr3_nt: TGTGCCAGCTCACCCTACCAAAGCTCCTACAATGAGCAGTTCTTC
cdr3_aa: CASSPYQSSYNEQFF

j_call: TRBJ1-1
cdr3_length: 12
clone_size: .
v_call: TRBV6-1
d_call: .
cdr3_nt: TGTGCCAGCAGTGAGCGGCGTGGGGCGGCTTTCTTT
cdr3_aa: CASSERRGAAFF

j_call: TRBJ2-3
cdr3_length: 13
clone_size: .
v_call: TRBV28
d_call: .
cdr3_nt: TGTGCCAGCAGTTTTCCCGGCACAGATACGCAGTATTTT
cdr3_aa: CASSFPGTDTQYF

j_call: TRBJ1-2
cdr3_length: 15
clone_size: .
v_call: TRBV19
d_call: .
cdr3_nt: TGTGCCAGTAGTATATCTGGCTCGCAAAACTATGGCTACACCTTC
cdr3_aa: CASSISGSQNYGYTF